A single sample gave rise to the 30 T cell receptor beta chains below, sequenced in a study of cytomegalovirus exposure and HLA in healthy donors. Researchers ran the PCR with 60 Vbeta and 13 Jbeta primers. Clones were sequenced by immunoSEQ multiplex PCR, and TCRdb holds only the in-frame ones, with some missing. Altogether approximately 130,000 clones are present, roughly 60% being singletons, with the ten largest covering 2.4%. Sequencing input: PBMCs. The receptors were gathered from a woman between 40 and 50 years old in good health and CMV-seronegative.

V is TRBV7-3 and J is TRBJ2-3, with 8 bases aligning to TRBD1. The CDR3 length is 16 residues. Unmatched junction bases numbered 7, after V lost 2 bases and J lost 3 bases. Germline CDR1 reads SGHTA; CDR2 reads FQGTGA. CDR3 DNA: TGTGCCAGCAGCTTAGGGCAGGGGGCTGGTACAGATACGCAGTATTTT. Translating it yields CASSLGQGAGTDTQYF.

This clone was recorded a few times. The chain employs TRBV27 and TRBJ1-4; the D is unclear. Per germline, CDR1 MNHEY and CDR2 SMNVEV (reference sequence). CDR3 size: 16 residues. V was trimmed by 3 bases and J by 3 bases, leaving 14 bases between them. CDR3 amino acids: CASSLLPGFANEKLFF. In DNA form, the CDR3 reads TGTGCCAGCAGTTTGCTACCCGGGTTCGCTAATGAAAAACTGTTTTTT.

The V gene is TRBV14, the J gene TRBJ1-1; 7 bases line up with TRBD1. CDR1 SGHDN and CDR2 FVKESK come from the germline V gene. This CDR3 contains 14 residues. V lost 5 bases, J lost 3 bases, and 6 bases stayed unmatched. The CDR3 DNA is TGTGCCAGCAGCACCCCAGGGGGACACACTGAAGCTTTCTTT. Protein product: CASSTPGGHTEAFF.

This clone was seen just once. The J gene is TRBJ1-6, the V gene TRBV6-5; D not resolved. The CDR3 runs to 15 residues. Trimming left V 2 bases short and J 0 bases short, with 5 bases between. Germline CDR1 reads MNHEY; CDR2 reads SVGAGI. The CDR3 region is CASSYTSSYNSPLHF. CDR3 DNA sequence: TGTGCCAGCAGTTACACAAGCTCCTATAATTCACCCCTCCACTTT.

This rearrangement joins TRBV5-6 to TRBJ2-7; 9 nucleotides line up with TRBD1. The germline V gene encodes CDR1 SGHDT and CDR2 YYEEEE. The CDR3 consists of 16 residues. J lost 3 bases, V lost 3 bases, and 10 bases had no gene match. Written as DNA, the CDR3 is TGTGCCAGCAGCTCAGCCGGGACAGGGTTACACTACGAGCAGTACTTC. Protein: CASSSAGTGLHYEQYF.

This clone was detected only a few times. This chain links TRBV19 with TRBJ1-2; D is possibly TRBD1 (6 bases). CDR3 size: 15 residues. CDR1 is LNHDA, CDR2 SQIVND, per germline (reference sequence). Trimming stripped 5 bases from V and 3 bases from J, with 16 bases between. In nucleotides, the CDR3 is TGTGCCAGTAGTTCGTCAGGGGCCGGGGACTATGGCTACACCTTC. Protein sequence: CASSSSGAGDYGYTF.

This chain uses TRBV10-1 with TRBJ2-7; D gene ambiguous. The CDR3 consists of 14 residues. The germline V gene encodes CDR1 WNHNN and CDR2 SYGVQD (reference sequence). V dropped 0 bases and J dropped 3 bases, with 9 bases sitting between them. CDR3 DNA: TGCGCCAGCAGTGAGTCGAGTCCCGGCTACGAGCAGTACTTC. Translating it yields CASSESSPGYEQYF.

The chain employs TRBV5-5 and TRBJ1-1; 9 bases are shared with TRBD1. There are 16 residues in the CDR3. Germline trimming cut 3 bases from V and 7 bases from J; bases unmatched to any gene: 13. Germline CDR1 SGHKS, CDR2 YYEKEE (reference sequence). CDR3 in amino acids: CASSWGTGRRLHEAFF. Here the CDR3 DNA reads TGTGCCAGCAGCTGGGGGACAGGGAGAAGGCTCCATGAAGCTTTCTTT.

The V call is TRBV7-2, the J call TRBJ2-3; unclear D gene. Germline V gene data show CDR1 as SGHTA and CDR2 as FQGNSA. The CDR3 runs to 15 residues. V was shortened by 4 bases and J by 3 bases, with 14 bases between the two germline ends. CDR3 DNA: TGTGCCAGCAGCTATATAGTTGTGGAGACAGATACGCAGTATTTT. Translating gives CASSYIVVETDTQYF. Supplemented by reference TRBV7-2 and TRBJ2-3, the full variable domain reads GAGVSQSPSNKVTEKGKDVELRCDPISGHTALYWYRQSLGQGLEFLIYFQGNSAPDKSGLPSDRFSAERTGGSVSTLTIQRTQQEDSAVYLCASSYIVVETDTQYFGPGTRLTVL.

The chain uses TRBV7-2 and TRBJ1-1; TRBD1 matches at 7 bases. Germline trimming cut 4 bases from V and 6 bases from J; bases unmatched to any gene: 5. CDR3 size: 13 residues. Germline CDR1 reads SGHTA; CDR2 reads FQGNSA. This CDR3 reads CASSSTGYAEAFF. The CDR3 DNA reads as TGTGCCAGCAGCTCGACAGGGTACGCTGAAGCTTTCTTT. Full variable domain (remainder filled in from reference TRBV7-2 and TRBJ1-1): GAGVSQSPSNKVTEKGKDVELRCDPISGHTALYWYRQSLGQGLEFLIYFQGNSAPDKSGLPSDRFSAERTGGSVSTLTIQRTQQEDSAVYLCASSSTGYAEAFFGQGTRLTVV.

The gene calls are TRBV7-8 and TRBJ2-2; the match to TRBD2 covers 13 bases. This CDR3 region has 15 residues. V shed 5 bases, J shed 5 bases, and the junction held 2 bases outside the gene matches. Germline V gives CDR1 SGHVS, CDR2 FQNEAQ. CDR3 DNA: TGTGCCAGCAGCCTGGGACTAGCGGGGACCGGGGAGCTGTTTTTT. It codes for CASSLGLAGTGELFF.

J is TRBJ1-2 and V is TRBV28; 7 bases fit TRBD1. The length of the CDR3 is 15 residues. The ends lost 4 bases at V and 0 bases at J; junction bases unmatched: 5. Germline V gene sequence: CDR1 MDHEN, CDR2 SYDVKM. The CDR3 DNA reads as TGTGCCAGCAGTTCCCCCGGGACAGCTAACTATGGCTACACCTTC. This gives the protein CASSSPGTANYGYTF.

The chain has TRBV19 and TRBJ2-3, with a tentative D call TRBD1 (7 bases). Per the germline V gene, CDR1 is LNHDA and CDR2 is SQIVND (reference sequence). This CDR3 has 14 residues. Trimming took 8 bases from V and 8 from J, leaving 20 bases between them. The CDR3 bases are TGTGCCAGTTTCTCAGGGGGGCGAAAAGGTACGCAGTATTTT. Protein product: CASFSGGRKGTQYF.

The chain is built from TRBV9 and TRBJ2-7, with TRBD1 identical over 9 bases. The CDR3 loop spans 15 amino acids. The germline V gene has CDR1 SGDLS and CDR2 YYNGEE. Trimming cost V 0 bases and J 3 bases; bases outside gene matches: 4. The CDR3 DNA follows: TGTGCCAGCAGCGTAGGGACAGGGGACGGCTACGAGCAGTACTTC. It encodes CASSVGTGDGYEQYF.

V is TRBV6-5 and J is TRBJ1-1; D ambiguous. Germline V gene lookup returns CDR1 MNHEY and CDR2 SVGAGI. This CDR3 has 15 residues. Between the trimmed V and J ends, which lost 2 bases and 1 base, there was a span of 11 bases. The CDR3 DNA follows: TGTGCCAGCAGTTACCGCCCTCCAGGGAACACTGAAGCTTTCTTT. It codes for CASSYRPPGNTEAFF.

Only a few counts were recorded for this clone. The CDR3 region has the DNA TGTGCCAGCAGAACTAAAGCGGGTCCGGGCGGGGAGCTGTTTTTT. Protein: CASRTKAGPGGELFF. The gene calls are TRBV7-2 and TRBJ2-2; perhaps TRBD2 as D (6 bases). Trimming cost V 6 bases and J 7 bases, with 18 bases left between them. The germline CDR1 and CDR2 sequences are SGHTA and FQGNSA. The CDR3 has 15 residues.

The rearrangement uses TRBV19 and TRBJ2-7; 7 nucleotides line up with TRBD1. V shed 6 bases, J shed 4 bases, and the junction held 9 bases outside the gene matches. Per the germline V gene, CDR1 is LNHDA and CDR2 is SQIVND (reference sequence). The CDR3 is made up of 14 amino acids. The CDR3 protein is CASSDGDRIYEQYF. The DNA of the CDR3 is TGTGCCAGTAGCGACGGGGACAGAATTTACGAGCAGTACTTC.

The chain joins TRBV9 to TRBJ2-5; 14 bases fit TRBD2. Trimming took 3 bases from V and 5 from J; bases not matched to a gene: 6. This CDR3 is 16 amino acids long. CDR1 SGDLS and CDR2 YYNGEE come from the germline V gene. CDR3 nucleotide sequence: TGTGCCAGCAGCGCGACTAGCGGGGGGGCGGGGGAGACCCAGTACTTC. This encodes CASSATSGGAGETQYF.

The chain recombines TRBV6-5 with TRBJ1-1; no firm D call. Germline loops: CDR1 MNHEY, CDR2 SVGAGI. This CDR3 comprises 13 residues. The V end lost 4 bases, the J end lost 0 bases, and 6 bases lay between the germline ends. The DNA of the CDR3 is TGTGCCAGCAGTTCAGGCCTGAACACTGAAGCTTTCTTT. Translated: CASSSGLNTEAFF.

V gene TRBV5-1 combines with J gene TRBJ1-1; the match to TRBD1 covers 8 bases. Germline CDR1 is SGHRS and CDR2 is YFSETQ. There are 13 residues in the CDR3. Trimming cost V 7 bases and J 6 bases; bases outside gene matches: 8. The CDR3 loop is CASAYRGKAEAFF. The CDR3 DNA reads TGCGCCAGCGCATACAGGGGGAAGGCTGAAGCTTTCTTT.

The chain links TRBV14 to TRBJ1-2, with 8 bases that match TRBD1. Germline V CDR1 and CDR2: SGHDN, FVKESK. V was clipped by 4 bases and J by 8 bases; unmatched bases: 12. The CDR3 spans 15 residues. CDR3 sequence: CASSPDPTGGRGYTF. CDR3 nucleotides: TGTGCCAGCAGCCCCGATCCCACAGGGGGAAGGGGCTACACCTTC.

The chain combines TRBV19 with TRBJ2-7; the match to TRBD1 covers 11 bases. The ends lost 4 bases at V and 5 bases at J; junction bases unmatched: 7. The CDR3 consists of 15 residues. Germline loops: CDR1 LNHDA, CDR2 SQIVND (reference sequence). The CDR3 here is CASSKGQGARDEQYF. The CDR3 region has the DNA TGTGCCAGTAGTAAAGGACAGGGGGCGCGCGACGAGCAGTACTTC.

This clone has just a few counts. The chain joins TRBV6-1 to TRBJ1-2; TRBD1 is a possible D gene (5 bases). Per germline, CDR1 MNHNS and CDR2 SASEGT. This CDR3 has 14 amino acids. The V gene lost 6 bases and the J gene lost 5 bases, with 16 bases spanning the gap. In nucleotides, the CDR3 is TGTGCCAGCAGGCCCCAGGTTGGGGGGTATGGCTACACCTTC. Protein: CASRPQVGGYGYTF.

This clone has only a few counts. V usage is TRBV4-3 and J usage is TRBJ1-1, with a tentative D call TRBD1 (6 bases). The CDR3 extends over 15 amino acids. Trimming stripped 7 bases from V and 1 base from J, with 16 bases between. Germline V gives CDR1 LGHNA, CDR2 YSLEER. CDR3 nucleotide sequence: TGCGCCAGCAAAACCAGGGAAGGGGGGAACACTGAAGCTTTCTTT. Translating it yields CASKTREGGNTEAFF.

The chain carries TRBV11-2 and TRBJ2-3; D gene ambiguous. The CDR3 covers 14 residues. Per germline, CDR1 SGHAT and CDR2 FQNNGV. V dropped 5 bases and J dropped 4 bases, with 13 bases sitting between them. In DNA form, the CDR3 reads TGTGCCAGCAGCCCCCAGATTGACTCAGATACGCAGTATTTT. This codes for CASSPQIDSDTQYF.

This clone was recorded a few times. The chain joins TRBV7-9 to TRBJ1-2, with 9 bases that match TRBD1. The CDR3 covers 13 residues. The junction had 6 bases not matched to a gene; V was cut back by 5 bases and J by 8 bases. CDR1 and CDR2 from the germline V gene are SEHNR and FQNEAQ (reference sequence). CDR3 nucleotides: TGTGCCAGCAGCCCCACAGGGGGCTCAGGCTACACCTTC. Translation: CASSPTGGSGYTF.

This clone was seen only a few times. The CDR3 DNA sequence: TGTGCCAGCAGCACCCGACAGGGAACGCAGGGCTACACCTTC. It codes for CASSTRQGTQGYTF. J is TRBJ1-2 and V is TRBV11-2, with 7 bases matching TRBD1. This CDR3 is built from 14 residues. Germline values: CDR1 SGHAT, CDR2 FQNNGV. Trimming removed 5 bases from V and 8 bases from J; junction bases left unmatched: 11.

This clone was counted a single time. The chain has TRBV4-2 and TRBJ2-7, with 12 bases lining up with TRBD1. Germline values: CDR1 LGHNA, CDR2 YNFKEQ. The CDR3 has 16 residues. V was pared by 5 bases and J by 1 base, with 6 bases of the junction left unmatched. CDR3 protein: CASSDRDRGQSYEQYF. CDR3 sequence (DNA): TGTGCCAGCAGCGACCGGGACAGGGGGCAATCCTACGAGCAGTACTTC.

The V call is TRBV7-2, the J call TRBJ2-3; D call uncertain. The V gene lost 1 base and the J gene lost 2 bases, with 10 bases spanning the gap. There are 15 residues in the CDR3. Germline CDR1 SGHTA, CDR2 FQGNSA. CDR3 in DNA: TGTGCCAGCAGCTTAGATGAGGTTAACACAGATACGCAGTATTTT. Protein product: CASSLDEVNTDTQYF.

This clone was counted a single time. The chain couples TRBV5-1 to TRBJ2-1, with TRBD2 matching 10 bases. Trimming removed 5 bases from V and 4 bases from J; junction bases left unmatched: 9. The CDR3 consists of 16 residues. Germline V CDR1 and CDR2: SGHRS, YFSETQ. In DNA form, the CDR3 reads TGCGCCAGCAGGGGCCTGAGCGGGGGGGGTTACAATGAGCAGTTCTTC. Protein sequence: CASRGLSGGGYNEQFF.